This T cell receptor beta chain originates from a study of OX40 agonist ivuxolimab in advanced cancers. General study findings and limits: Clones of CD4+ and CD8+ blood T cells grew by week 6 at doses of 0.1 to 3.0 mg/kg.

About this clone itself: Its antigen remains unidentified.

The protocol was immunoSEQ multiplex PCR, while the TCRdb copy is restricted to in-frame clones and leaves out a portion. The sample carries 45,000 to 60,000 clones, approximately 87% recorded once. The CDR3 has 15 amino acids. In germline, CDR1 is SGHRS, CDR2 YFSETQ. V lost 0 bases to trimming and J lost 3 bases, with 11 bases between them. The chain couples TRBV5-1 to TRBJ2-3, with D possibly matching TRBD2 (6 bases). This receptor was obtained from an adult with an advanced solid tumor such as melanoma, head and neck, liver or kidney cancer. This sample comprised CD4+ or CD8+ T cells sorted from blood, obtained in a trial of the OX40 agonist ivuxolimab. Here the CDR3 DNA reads TGCGCCAGCAGCTTGGCTGGGGGGAAAACAGATACGCAGTATTTT. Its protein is CASSLAGGKTDTQYF.